In its sample, the clone carrying this TCR beta chain was seen once. These data belong to a study of control samples from healthy donors and cancer patients. Repertoires were generated with immunoSEQ multiplex PCR, while TCRdb's copy carries only in-frame clones and drops some. The sample carries 40,000 to 60,000 clones, almost 90% recorded once. Germline lookup yields CDR1 MDHEN and CDR2 SYDVKM. The CDR3 has 18 amino acids. With 2 bases removed from V and 0 bases from J, the gap between germline ends came to 14 bases. J is TRBJ2-6 and V is TRBV28; D uncertain. The sample consisted of PBMCs. This TCR came from a man aged 45-60 years with head and neck cancer. This chain's CDR3 is CASSLTPKFFSGANVLTF. The CDR3 DNA reads TGTGCCAGCAGTTTAACCCCCAAGTTTTTCTCTGGGGCCAACGTCCTGACTTTC. The variable domain in full, completed from reference TRBV28 and TRBJ2-6, reads DVKVTQSSRYLVKRTGEKVFLECVQDMDHENMFWYRQDPGLGLRLIYFSYDVKMKEKGDIPEGYSVSREKKERFSLILESASTNQTSMYLCASSLTPKFFSGANVLTFGAGSRLTVL.